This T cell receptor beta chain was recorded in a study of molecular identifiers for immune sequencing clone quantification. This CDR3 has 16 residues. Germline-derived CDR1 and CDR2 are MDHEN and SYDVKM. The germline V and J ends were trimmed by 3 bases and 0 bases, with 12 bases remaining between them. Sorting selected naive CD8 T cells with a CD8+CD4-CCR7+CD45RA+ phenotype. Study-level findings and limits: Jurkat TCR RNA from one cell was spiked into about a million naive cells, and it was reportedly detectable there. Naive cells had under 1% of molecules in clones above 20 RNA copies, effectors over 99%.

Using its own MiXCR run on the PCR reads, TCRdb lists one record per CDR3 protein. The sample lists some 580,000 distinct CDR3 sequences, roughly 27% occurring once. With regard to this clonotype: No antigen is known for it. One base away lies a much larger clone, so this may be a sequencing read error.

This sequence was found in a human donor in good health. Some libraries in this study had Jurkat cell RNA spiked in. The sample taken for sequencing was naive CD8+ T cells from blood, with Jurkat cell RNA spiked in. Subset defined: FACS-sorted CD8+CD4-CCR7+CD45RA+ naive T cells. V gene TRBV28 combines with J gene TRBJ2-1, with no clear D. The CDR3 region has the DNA TGTGCCAGCAGTTTGCCGCGCTCAAGCTCCTACAATGAGCAGTTCTTC. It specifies CASSLPRSSSYNEQFF. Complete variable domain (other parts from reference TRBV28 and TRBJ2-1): DVKVTQSSRYLVKRTGEKVFLECVQDMDHENMFWYRQDPGLGLRLIYFSYDVKMKEKGDIPEGYSVSREKKERFSLILESASTNQTSMYLCASSLPRSSSYNEQFFGPGTRLTVL.